A single sample is the source of the 20 T cell receptor beta chains below, sequenced in a study of T-cell memory formation after mild COVID-19. TCRdb independently ran MiXCR on the 5' RACE reads; one entry per CDR3 protein. Of about 400,000 distinct CDR3 sequences in the sample, more than 20% were seen once. Input material: PBMCs or a T cell subset sorted from them (not recorded which). Receptors were obtained from an adult woman who had mild COVID-19 (a few samples of this study predate the infection). Cell type and time point are not known.

This chain connects TRBV7-8 to TRBJ2-7; a weak D match, TRBD2 (6 bases). Germline V lookup: CDR1 SGHVS, CDR2 FQNEAQ. Between the trimmed V and J ends, which lost 5 bases and 3 bases, there was a span of 20 bases. CDR3 size: 16 residues. CDR3 bases: TGTGCCAGCAGCCCACCGTGGGGGGACGGCCGCTACGAGCAGTACTTC. Protein sequence: CASSPPWGDGRYEQYF.

The chain joins TRBV5-1 to TRBJ1-6; no clear D gene. V was cut by 4 bases and J by 9 bases, with 17 bases left in between. CDR1 and CDR2 (germline): SGHRS, YFSETQ. CDR3 size: 15 residues. This chain's CDR3 is CASSREALGGSPLHF. CDR3 sequence (DNA): TGCGCCAGCAGCCGTGAGGCTCTAGGAGGTTCACCCCTCCACTTT. Combining the CDR3 with reference TRBV5-1 and TRBJ1-6 gives the whole variable domain KAGVTQTPRYLIKTRGQQVTLSCSPISGHRSVSWYQQTPGQGLQFLFEYFSETQRNKGNFPGRFSGRQFSNSRSEMNVSTLELGDSALYLCASSREALGGSPLHFGNGTRLTVT.

This clonotype turned up a few times. This rearrangement joins TRBV7-9 to TRBJ2-3, with 8 nucleotides matching TRBD1. Trimming at V came to 3 bases and at J to 4 bases, leaving 6 bases not matched to a gene. The germline V gene has CDR1 SEHNR and CDR2 FQNEAQ (reference sequence). The CDR3 has 15 residues. The CDR3 DNA reads as TGTGCCAGCAGCTTTCAGGACAGGGAAGCAGATACGCAGTATTTT. It is translated as CASSFQDREADTQYF.

J is TRBJ2-5 and V is TRBV7-2; the match to TRBD1 covers 9 bases. The CDR3 covers 15 residues. Losses at the gene ends were 5 bases for V and 6 bases for J; bases not matched to a gene: 10. Looked up from germline, CDR1 is SGHTA and CDR2 is FQGNSA. CDR3 protein: CASSTDRGVAKTQYF. The CDR3 DNA is TGTGCCAGCAGCACCGACAGGGGGGTTGCGAAGACCCAGTACTTC.

The V call is TRBV4-2, the J call TRBJ2-7; 8 positions match TRBD1. V dropped 5 bases and J dropped 1; count of bases not matched to a gene: 10. Germline V CDR1 and CDR2: LGHNA, YNFKEQ. There are 16 residues in the CDR3. This chain's CDR3 is CASSAQTGGPSYEQYF. CDR3 in DNA: TGTGCCAGCAGCGCACAAACAGGGGGGCCTTCCTACGAGCAGTACTTC.

A note on this clonotype: One end of the junction varies from germline; a read error may be responsible. This chain links TRBV30 with TRBJ1-6, with TRBD1 identical over 7 bases. The germline gives CDR1 GTSNPN, CDR2 SVGIG (reference sequence). This CDR3 region has 15 residues. The CDR3 protein is CAWRGDSYYTSPLHF. CDR3 sequence (DNA): TGTGCCTGGAGAGGGGACAGTTATTATACTTCACCCCTCCACTTT. Variable domain in full (rest from reference TRBV30 and TRBJ1-6): SQTIHQWPATLVQPVGSPLSLECTVEGTSNPNLYWYRQAAGRGLQLLFYSVGIGQISSEVPQNLSASRPQDRQFILSSKKLLLSDSGFYLCAWRGDSYYTSPLHFGNGTRLTVT.

This rearrangement joins TRBV9 to TRBJ2-1; 10 bases match TRBD2. The germline CDR1 and CDR2 sequences are SGDLS and YYNGEE. V lost 4 bases to trimming and J lost 7 bases; unmatched junction nucleotides: 8. This CDR3 spans 15 amino acids. The CDR3 nucleotides are TGTGCCAGCAGCCCGGGACTAGCGCCGATTAATGAGCAGTTCTTC. Amino acids: CASSPGLAPINEQFF.

The chain has TRBV2 and TRBJ2-1; D might be TRBD2 (6 bases). Germline V gene data show CDR1 as SNHLY and CDR2 as FYNNEI. Trimming removed 7 bases from V and 4 bases from J, with 14 bases in between. The CDR3 has 14 amino acids. CDR3 sequence reads: CASIRRGSYNEQFF. In nucleotides, the CDR3 is TGTGCCAGCATCCGGCGGGGATCTTACAATGAGCAGTTCTTC.

The chain recombines TRBV6-5 with TRBJ1-2, with 7 bases lining up with TRBD1. This CDR3 region has 14 residues. Trimming removed 2 bases from V and 4 bases from J; junction bases left unmatched: 4. Germline CDR1 MNHEY, CDR2 SVGAGI. The CDR3 spells CASSYAGTVYGYTF. DNA for the CDR3: TGTGCCAGCAGTTACGCGGGGACAGTCTATGGCTACACCTTC.

For the CDR3, the DNA is TGTGCCAGCAGTGGGGGGCGGTCCTCCGGCTACACCTTC. Its translation: CASSGGRSSGYTF. The rearrangement links TRBV25-1 to TRBJ1-2, with D possibly being TRBD1 (6 bases). CDR3 length: 13 residues. The V gene lost 4 bases and the J gene lost 8 bases, with 14 bases spanning the gap. The germline V gene has CDR1 MGHDK and CDR2 SYGVNS.

V usage is TRBV10-3 and J usage is TRBJ1-1; D uncertain. Per the germline V gene, CDR1 is ENHRY and CDR2 is SYGVKD. This CDR3 contains 14 residues. Trimming shortened V by 0 bases and J by 1 base, and 6 bases separated the two germline ends. The CDR3 DNA reads TGTGCCATCAGTGAGTCTTTACGGAACACTGAAGCTTTCTTT. As protein: CAISESLRNTEAFF.

The chain uses TRBV4-3 and TRBJ2-7; D possibly corresponds to TRBD2 (5 bases). CDR1 and CDR2 (germline): LGHNA, YSLEER. CDR3 length: 12 residues. Trimming removed 3 bases at V and 11 bases at J, with 14 bases between. The CDR3 region has the DNA TGCGCCAGCAGCCACCAAGGACTCGAAAAGTACTTC. It specifies CASSHQGLEKYF.

The chain combines TRBV5-6 with TRBJ2-7; D may be TRBD1 or TRBD2 (6 bases each). Trimming pared 4 bases from V and 2 bases from J, leaving 13 bases between. Germline V CDR1 and CDR2: SGHDT, YYEEEE. This CDR3 has 14 amino acids. CDR3 coding DNA: TGTGCCAGCAGCGGCGGGACACGCACCTACGAGCAGTACTTC. Its translation is CASSGGTRTYEQYF.

There are a few counts of this clonotype. This chain links TRBV9 with TRBJ2-3; D assignment may be TRBD1 or TRBD2 (5 bases each). This CDR3 region has 16 residues. Deletions cut 3 bases from V and 0 bases from J, with 14 bases between. Germline assignment: CDR1 SGDLS and CDR2 YYNGEE. The CDR3 is CASSGRDGGSTDTQYF. The DNA for the CDR3 is TGTGCCAGCAGCGGTAGAGATGGGGGTAGCACAGATACGCAGTATTTT. Together with reference TRBV9 and TRBJ2-3, the CDR3 gives the full variable domain: DSGVTQTPKHLITATGQRVTLRCSPRSGDLSVYWYQQSLDQGLQFLIQYYNGEERAKGNILERFSAQQFPDLHSELNLSSLELGDSALYFCASSGRDGGSTDTQYFGPGTRLTVL.

This clonotype turned up a few times. The V and J genes are TRBV7-9 and TRBJ2-5; D unresolved. Germline CDR1 reads SEHNR; CDR2 reads FQNEAQ (reference sequence). This CDR3 region has 13 residues. V was shortened by 2 bases and J by 5 bases, with 9 bases between the two germline ends. The CDR3 is CASSLISLETQYF. The CDR3 DNA reads as TGTGCCAGCAGCTTAATCTCTCTGGAGACCCAGTACTTC.

This chain links TRBV5-1 with TRBJ2-2; D call uncertain. The germline V gene has CDR1 SGHRS and CDR2 YFSETQ. CDR3 length equals 14 residues. V gave up 6 bases and J gave up 0 bases, with 9 bases separating them. CDR3: CASNGGTNTGELFF. DNA of the CDR3: TGCGCCAGCAATGGCGGAACGAACACCGGGGAGCTGTTTTTT.

The chain is built from TRBV6-6 and TRBJ1-3; the D gene is possibly TRBD1 (5 bases). V was shortened by 0 bases and J by 3 bases, with 9 bases between the two germline ends. This CDR3 spans 15 amino acids. Germline CDR1 is MNHNY and CDR2 is SVGAGI (reference sequence). The CDR3 DNA reads as TGTGCCAGCAGTTACTCTGCAGGGAGTGGAAACACCATATATTTT. Translated, it gives CASSYSAGSGNTIYF.

CDR3 sequence reads: CASSLFASGNEQFF. The CDR3 nucleotides read TGTGCCAGCAGCTTATTTGCTAGCGGCAATGAGCAGTTCTTC. V is TRBV7-2 and J is TRBJ2-1; 7 bases line up with TRBD2. V was clipped by 2 bases and J by 6 bases; unmatched bases: 4. This CDR3 comprises 14 residues. The germline V gene encodes CDR1 SGHTA and CDR2 FQGNSA. Complete variable domain (other parts from reference TRBV7-2 and TRBJ2-1): GAGVSQSPSNKVTEKGKDVELRCDPISGHTALYWYRQSLGQGLEFLIYFQGNSAPDKSGLPSDRFSAERTGGSVSTLTIQRTQQEDSAVYLCASSLFASGNEQFFGPGTRLTVL.

The genes are TRBV12-3 or TRBV12-4 and TRBJ2-2; 7 bases agree with TRBD2. CDR3 length equals 15 residues. J lost 3 bases, V lost 3 bases, and 4 bases had no gene match. The CDR3 loop is CASSFTAGDTGELFF. CDR3 sequence (DNA): TGTGCCAGCAGTTTCACCGCGGGGGACACCGGGGAGCTGTTTTTT.

The chain uses TRBV4-3 and TRBJ2-1; 8 nucleotides match TRBD2. Germline V gives CDR1 LGHNA, CDR2 YSLEER. The CDR3 is 16 residues long. V trimming: 0 bases; J trimming: 5 bases; junction bases outside the gene matches: 6. CDR3 DNA: TGCGCCAGCAGCCAAGACGGGATAGCGGGGAACAATGAGCAGTTCTTC. This codes for CASSQDGIAGNNEQFF.